A selection of T cell receptor beta chains follows, all from one sample in a study of blood T cell repertoires in COVID-19. Measured with immunoSEQ multiplex PCR; TCRdb has only the in-frame clones, and not every one. The sample includes around 100,000 clones, around 84% of them seen just once. The sequenced sample was peripheral blood. These receptor sequences come from a human donor in a cohort sampled during active COVID-19. The CDR3 runs from the conserved cysteine through the conserved F or W. D genes are given only for firm matches. Where a row states a size, it is once, few, many or the class of an expanded clone; other rows omit it.

CDR3nt	CDR3aa	abundance	v_gene	j_gene	d_gene
TGTGCCAGCAGAGGGACAGTGGTAAACTCCTACGAGCAGTACTTC	CASRGTVVNSYEQYF	.	TRBV2	TRBJ2-7	TRBD1
TGTGCCAGCAGTTCCTCGGGGGGGCCGGAGACCCAGTACTTC	CASSSSGGPETQYF	once	TRBV27	TRBJ2-5	TRBD2
TGTGCCAGCAGCTTGGGGACGGGACAGGGCTATGGCTACACCTTC	CASSLGTGQGYGYTF	.	TRBV7-2	TRBJ1-2	TRBD1
TGTGCCAGCTCCAGGGGGCAGGCAGATACGCAGTATTTT	CASSRGQADTQYF	.	TRBV18	TRBJ2-3	TRBD1
TGCGCCTCGTCAACCGGCGACTTGAGCTCCTATAATTCACCCCTCCACTTT	CASSTGDLSSYNSPLHF	.	TRBV5-1	TRBJ1-6	.
TGTGCCAGCAGAGTCGGGGACAGACCCTACGAGCAGTACTTC	CASRVGDRPYEQYF	.	TRBV2	TRBJ2-7	TRBD1
TGTGCCAGCAGTTACCCCGGGGGGCAGTTCTTC	CASSYPGGQFF	.	TRBV6-5	TRBJ2-1	.
TGTGCCAGCTCACAACAGGGGGCCCCCTACAATGAGCAGTTCTTC	CASSQQGAPYNEQFF	.	TRBV18	TRBJ2-1	TRBD1
TGTGCCAGCAGCTTAGTTCTCGGGGGGGCGAGTGAGCAGTTCTTC	CASSLVLGGASEQFF	.	TRBV7-2	TRBJ2-1	TRBD2
TGTGCCAGCAGCACCGGACAGGGAAGACTTGGAAACACCATATATTTT	CASSTGQGRLGNTIYF	.	TRBV9	TRBJ1-3	TRBD1
TGTGCCAGCAGTGAAAGTCAGGTTTCTGAGCAGTTCTTC	CASSESQVSEQFF	.	TRBV2	TRBJ2-1	.
TGCGCCAGCAGCATGGGACAGACTTCACTGAACACTGAAGCTTTCTTT	CASSMGQTSLNTEAFF	few	TRBV5-1	TRBJ1-1	TRBD1
TGTGCCAGCAGTCCCCAGTATAATTCACCCCTCCACTTT	CASSPQYNSPLHF	.	TRBV27	TRBJ1-6	.
TGTGCCACCAGTAATCGGGGCTCTGGAAACACCATATATTTT	CATSNRGSGNTIYF	few	TRBV15	TRBJ1-3	.
TGTGCCGTTGGGTGGACAGGGGCGCCAGATACGCAGTATTTT	CAVGWTGAPDTQYF	.	TRBV28	TRBJ2-3	TRBD1
TGTGCCAGCAGCCATAAGGGGCTCAGCAACACTGAAGCTTTCTTT	CASSHKGLSNTEAFF	.	TRBV16	TRBJ1-1	.
TGTGCCAGCAGGTGGGACAGAACCTTAAACACTGAAGCTTTCTTT	CASRWDRTLNTEAFF	.	TRBV6-5	TRBJ1-1	TRBD1
TGTGCCAGCAGCTTAATCAGGGGGCCTGGTGAGACCCAGTACTTC	CASSLIRGPGETQYF	.	TRBV11-2	TRBJ2-5	TRBD1
TGTGCCATCAGTGAAGGGGTACGCTCTGGGGCCAACGTCCTGACTTTC	CAISEGVRSGANVLTF	.	TRBV10-3	TRBJ2-6	.
TGTGCCAGCAGTCCTGCTTTCGGGACAGACACCTACGAGCAGTACTTC	CASSPAFGTDTYEQYF	.	TRBV27	TRBJ2-7	TRBD1
TGTGCCAGCAGCCAGGGTAACAGGGGGAACACTGAAGCTTTCTTT	CASSQGNRGNTEAFF	.	TRBV4-2	TRBJ1-1	TRBD1
TGTGCCAGCAGTTACTCTCGGACAGGGACTGGCTACACCTTC	CASSYSRTGTGYTF	.	TRBV6-5	TRBJ1-2	TRBD1
TGTGCCAGCAGCGGACCCCCATGGGACAGATCGTATAGCAATCAGCCCCAGCATTTT	CASSGPPWDRSYSNQPQHF	.	TRBV9	TRBJ1-5	TRBD1
TGTGCCAGCAGCTGGTCGACAGGGGGCGTCCGTTACGAGCAGTACTTC	CASSWSTGGVRYEQYF	.	TRBV7-2	TRBJ2-7	TRBD1
TGTGCCAGCCGGACAGAATATAGCAATCAGCCCCAGCATTTT	CASRTEYSNQPQHF	.	TRBV28	TRBJ1-5	.
TGTGCCAGCAGCCAAGTTCAGGGAGGAGGAGAGTTCTTC	CASSQVQGGGEFF	once	TRBV3-1/TRBV3-2	TRBJ2-1	.
TGTGCCAGCAACCTACTAGCGGGGGCCTACGAGCAGTACTTC	CASNLLAGAYEQYF	.	TRBV7-9	TRBJ2-7	TRBD2
TGTGCCAGCAGCCAAGATAGACTAGCGGGGGATGAGCAGTTCTTC	CASSQDRLAGDEQFF	.	TRBV3-1/TRBV3-2	TRBJ2-1	TRBD2
TGCGCCAGCAGCTCTGATCCTAGCGGGAACACTGAAGCTTTCTTT	CASSSDPSGNTEAFF	.	TRBV5-1	TRBJ1-1	.
TGTGCCAGCAGAACCCTCAGTACGCCGGGGGGCACAGATACGCAGTATTTT	CASRTLSTPGGTDTQYF	.	TRBV27	TRBJ2-3	.
TGTGCCAGCAGCATCGGGACAGGGGGCGATCTCTACGAGCAGTACTTC	CASSIGTGGDLYEQYF	.	TRBV7-3	TRBJ2-7	TRBD1
TGCAGCGTGGCTAGACAGAGCTCCTATAATTCACCCCTCCACTTT	CSVARQSSYNSPLHF	.	TRBV29-1	TRBJ1-6	.
TGCGCCAGCAGCCACCCAGGACAGGGGAACACTGAAGCTTTCTTT	CASSHPGQGNTEAFF	once	TRBV4-1	TRBJ1-1	TRBD1
TGTGCCAGCAGTTACTCTGACAGGGCTAATTCACCCCTCCACTTT	CASSYSDRANSPLHF	few	TRBV6-6	TRBJ1-6	TRBD1
TGTGCCAGCACTCGAATAGCGGGCTACGTCTCCTACGAGCAGTACTTC	CASTRIAGYVSYEQYF	few	TRBV2	TRBJ2-7	TRBD2
TGCAGCGTTGAAGATCGGTTACTAGCGGGGGGGCTTACAGATACGCAGTATTTT	CSVEDRLLAGGLTDTQYF	.	TRBV29-1	TRBJ2-3	TRBD2
TGTGCCATCAGACCCACAGGGGGCCGGGAGCAGTACTTC	CAIRPTGGREQYF	.	TRBV10-3	TRBJ2-7	TRBD1
TGTGCCAGCACCGCCTCCCCGCAGGCCCGGGGGGGCTACACCTTC	CASTASPQARGGYTF	.	TRBV28	TRBJ1-2	.
TGTGCCAGCTCACAGGGACAGGGGTACGGTGGCTACACCTTC	CASSQGQGYGGYTF	once	TRBV18	TRBJ1-2	TRBD1
TGTGCCAGCAGCCAAGCCGTCAGGGAGGATTCACCCCTCCACTTT	CASSQAVREDSPLHF	.	TRBV3-1/TRBV3-2	TRBJ1-6	.
TGTGCCAGCTCACCAACCGGGGACACAGATACGCAGTATTTT	CASSPTGDTDTQYF	.	TRBV18	TRBJ2-3	.
TGCGCCAGCAGCAACGGGGGGGACAGGGTCTCCGAGCAGTACTTC	CASSNGGDRVSEQYF	once	TRBV5-1	TRBJ2-7	.
TGTGCCAGCAGTATAGAGGGTTATAATGAAAAACTGTTTTTT	CASSIEGYNEKLFF	.	TRBV7-9	TRBJ1-4	.
TGTGCCAGCAGCCTTACTAGCCGGCCGGGACTAGATGGAGAGACCCAGTACTTC	CASSLTSRPGLDGETQYF	.	TRBV4-2	TRBJ2-5	TRBD2
TGTGCCAGCAGTCGGGTGCTCTCTGGAAACACCATATATTTT	CASSRVLSGNTIYF	.	TRBV7-2	TRBJ1-3	.
TGTGCCAGTAGTTTTTCGGGGAACACTGAAGCTTTCTTT	CASSFSGNTEAFF	.	TRBV19	TRBJ1-1	.
TGTGCCCGGGGAGGGGATCCCCCGCACTTC	CARGGDPPHF	few	TRBV2	TRBJ2-7	TRBD2
TGTGCCAGCAGTAAGGGGCGGGGGCCGGACCATGAGCAGTTCTTC	CASSKGRGPDHEQFF	.	TRBV3-1/TRBV3-2	TRBJ2-1	.
TGTGCCAGCAGCCAGACTAGCGGGGGGGCGGGCACAGATACGCAGTATTTT	CASSQTSGGAGTDTQYF	.	TRBV13	TRBJ2-3	TRBD2
TGTGCCAGCAGCCAAGATTACCCAGGGTGGTTCGGCTACACCTTC	CASSQDYPGWFGYTF	.	TRBV4-2	TRBJ1-2	.
TGCGCCAGCAGCCCAGGACAGGGACCGAACACTGAAGCTTTCTTT	CASSPGQGPNTEAFF	.	TRBV4-1	TRBJ1-1	TRBD1
TGCGCCAGCAGCCAAGACAGGGGGTGGGCCAAAAACATTCAGTACTTC	CASSQDRGWAKNIQYF	.	TRBV4-3	TRBJ2-4	TRBD1
TGTGCCAGCAGCTTAGTAGGGGCGCAGTCCTACGAGCAGTACTTC	CASSLVGAQSYEQYF	.	TRBV7-9	TRBJ2-7	.
TGCGCCAGCAGCTTGGCCGGTTGGCGGAGCTCTGGAAACACCATATATTTT	CASSLAGWRSSGNTIYF	.	TRBV5-1	TRBJ1-3	.
TGTGCCAGCTCACCGCAGGGAACTAATGAAAAACTGTTTTTT	CASSPQGTNEKLFF	.	TRBV18	TRBJ1-4	.
TGTGCCAGCAGCCTCCGACAGGGGAATCAGCCCCAGCATTTT	CASSLRQGNQPQHF	.	TRBV7-2	TRBJ1-5	TRBD1
TGTGCCAGCCCTCCGAGGGGGGGAATGAACACTGAAGCTTTCTTT	CASPPRGGMNTEAFF	.	TRBV28	TRBJ1-1	.
TGTGCCAGCAGTACCCGGACAGGCCTGGGGGGCTACACCTTC	CASSTRTGLGGYTF	few	TRBV27	TRBJ1-2	TRBD1
TGTGCCAGCAGCTTCGACAGATACAATGAGCAGTTCTTC	CASSFDRYNEQFF	once	TRBV5-6	TRBJ2-1	.